The TCR beta chain described here comes from a study of blood T cells in healthy people across ages. Study summary: Per every two T cells, about one barcoded beta molecule was captured by template switching.

Together with a sample-barcoded 5' primer, a J-beta primer mix was included in a second PCR lasting about 6 to 12 cycles. Each cDNA molecule was tagged by a template-switch adaptor that had 12 random nucleotides. TCRdb redid the calling of the 5' RACE reads with MiXCR, one entry per CDR3 protein. The sample carries about 970,000 distinct CDR3 sequences, roughly 51% recorded once. The clonotype was recovered from an older woman in good health. The specimen sequenced was blood.

As DNA, the CDR3 is TGCAGTGCAGGGGGGACAGTAAACACTGAAGCTTTCTTT. Amino acids: CSAGGTVNTEAFF. J is TRBJ1-1 and V is TRBV20-1; 7 bases fit TRBD1. This CDR3 comprises 13 residues. V lost 6 bases, J lost 2 bases, and 6 bases stayed unmatched. Germline lookup yields CDR1 DFQATT and CDR2 SNEGSKA (reference sequence).